This T cell receptor (beta chain) was sequenced in a study of T-cell reconstitution after alpha-beta-depleted transplantation in children (dated by TCRdb to 2016 to 2017). Broadly, across the study: T-cell immune reconstitution after TCRalphabeta/CD19-depleted allogeneic hematopoietic cell transplantation in children was quantitatively tracked in the study by means of TCR repertoire profiling.

The germline V gene (reference sequence) yields MNHEY for CDR1 and SMNVEV for CDR2. The germline ends are 14 bases apart after V is trimmed by 4 bases and J by 5 bases. The cysteine opens and the phenylalanine closes a CDR3 of 14 amino acids. The only DNA kept is the CDR3, 42 bases in frame from the first base. In its sample, this clonotype was seen many times. The clone's antigen remains unknown. Base qualities are not recorded, but no much larger clone differs from it by a single base. The protocol used for the library was PCR. Sequencing was performed on an Illumina HiSeq 2500. TCR library preparation used molecular barcoding, with unique molecular identifiers applied to normalize quantification of the TCRbeta repertoire. TCRdb trimmed the raw reads at Q25, called clones with MiXCR and kept productive beta chains. All rows with the same CDR3 protein become a single entry with the most common DNA and genes. In all, the sample holds tens of thousands of distinct CDR3 sequences, and approximately 7.4% of those were seen once. The ten biggest clones cover 2.5% of the sample.

The sequence links TRBV27 to TRBJ1-1; the D gene cannot be named for sure. This sequence was found in a human donor who donated a stem cell graft to a child with acute lymphoblastic leukemia. Sequences were derived from PBMCs from the stem cell graft donor, sampled from the stem cell graft. The nucleotide sequence reads as follows: TGTGCCAGCAGTTCGACCCGTCAGTGGACTGAAGCTTTCTTT. Its protein product is CASSSTRQWTEAFF.